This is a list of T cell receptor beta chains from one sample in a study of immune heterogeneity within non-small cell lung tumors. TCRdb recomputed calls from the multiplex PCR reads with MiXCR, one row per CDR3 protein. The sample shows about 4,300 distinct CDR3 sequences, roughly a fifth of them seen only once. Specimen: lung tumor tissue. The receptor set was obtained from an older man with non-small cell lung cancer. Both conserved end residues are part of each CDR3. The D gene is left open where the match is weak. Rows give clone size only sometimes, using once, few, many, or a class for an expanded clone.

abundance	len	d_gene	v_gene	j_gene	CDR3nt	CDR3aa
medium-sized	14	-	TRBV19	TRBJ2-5	TGTGCCAGTAGTATATTAGCAGGCCGAGAGACCCAGTACTTC	CASSILAGRETQYF
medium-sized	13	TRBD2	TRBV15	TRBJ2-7	TGTGCCACCAGCAGGGGACTAGCCTACGAGCAGTACTTC	CATSRGLAYEQYF
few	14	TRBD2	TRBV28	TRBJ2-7	TGTGCCAGCAGTTCACCTAGCGGGACCTACGAGCAGTACTTC	CASSSPSGTYEQYF
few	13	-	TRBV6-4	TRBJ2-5	TGTGCCAGCAGTGATGGGGTCGGGGAGACCCAGTACTTC	CASSDGVGETQYF
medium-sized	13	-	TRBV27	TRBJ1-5	TGTGCCAGCAGTTTTCAGGGGCGGACGCCCCAGCATTTT	CASSFQGRTPQHF
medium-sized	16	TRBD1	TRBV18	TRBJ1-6	TGTGCCAGCTCTCCTATGACAGGGGTGAATAATTCACCCCTCCACTTT	CASSPMTGVNNSPLHF
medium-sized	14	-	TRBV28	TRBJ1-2	TGTGCCAGCACCGCAGGGGTGTCTAACTATGGCTACACCTTC	CASTAGVSNYGYTF
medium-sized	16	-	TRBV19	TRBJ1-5	TGTGCCAGTAGTGAGGACAGTGCCTATAGCAATCAGCCCCAGCATTTT	CASSEDSAYSNQPQHF
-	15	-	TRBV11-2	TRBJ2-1	TGTGCCAGCAGCTTAGACGGGGGTCCCCTTAGTGAGCAGTTCTTC	CASSLDGGPLSEQFF
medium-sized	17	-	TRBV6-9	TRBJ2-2	TGTGCCAGCATCCAAGCCGGGGTCAGTAGAAACACCGGGGAGCTGTTTTTT	CASIQAGVSRNTGELFF
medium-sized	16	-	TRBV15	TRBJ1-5	TGTGCCACCAGCAGAGATGATGGACAGCTCAATCAGCCCCAGCATTTT	CATSRDDGQLNQPQHF
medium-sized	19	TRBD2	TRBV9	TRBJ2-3	TGTGCCAGCAGCGTAGCTGGCGGGGGGGCCCCCCGTGGCACAGATACGCAGTATTTT	CASSVAGGGAPRGTDTQYF
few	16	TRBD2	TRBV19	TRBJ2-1	TGTGCCAGCCGATACACAAGAGCGGGGGGGGTGGGTGAGCAGTTCTTC	CASRYTRAGGVGEQFF
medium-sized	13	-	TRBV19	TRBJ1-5	TGTGCCAGTAATTACGGAGGGGATCAGCCCCAGCATTTT	CASNYGGDQPQHF
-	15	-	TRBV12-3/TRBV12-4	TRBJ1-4	TGTGCCAGCAGAGAGGACGGGGGGATAAATGAAAAACTGTTTTTT	CASREDGGINEKLFF
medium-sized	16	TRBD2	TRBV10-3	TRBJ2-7	TGTGCCATCAGTGAGGGACTAGCGGATCTCTCCTACGAGCAGTACTTC	CAISEGLADLSYEQYF
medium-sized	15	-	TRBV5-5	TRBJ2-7	TGTGCCAGCAGCTTGTTCATCCAGACACGGGGCGAGCAGTACTTC	CASSLFIQTRGEQYF
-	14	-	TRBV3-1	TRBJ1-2	TGTGCCAGCAGTAACAGGGTGAGGCAGGATGGCTACACCTTC	CASSNRVRQDGYTF
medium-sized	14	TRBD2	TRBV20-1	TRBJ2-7	TGCAGTGCTAGAATTTGGGGGGAGGGCTACGAGCAGTACTTC	CSARIWGEGYEQYF
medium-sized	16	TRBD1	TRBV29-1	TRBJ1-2	TGCAGCGTTGCCTACAGGGGGCCACAGTCTAACTATGGCTACACCTTC	CSVAYRGPQSNYGYTF
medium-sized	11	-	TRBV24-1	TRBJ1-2	TGTGCCACCAGTGATGACTATGGCTACACCTTC	CATSDDYGYTF
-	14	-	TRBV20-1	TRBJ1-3	TGCAGTGCTAGCGATGGGGGCGCCGGAAACATCATATATTTT	CSASDGGAGNIIYF
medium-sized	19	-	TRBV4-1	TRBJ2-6	TGCGCCAGCAGCCAAGATTCAGGGGTCTCCCCCTCTGGGGCCAACGTCCTGACTTTC	CASSQDSGVSPSGANVLTF
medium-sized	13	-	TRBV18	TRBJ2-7	TGTGCCAGCTCACCTTCCGGCTCCTACGAGCAGTACTTC	CASSPSGSYEQYF
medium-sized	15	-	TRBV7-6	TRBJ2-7	TGTGCCAGCAGCTTAGGCTTCAGGTCGGGCTACGAGCAGTACTTC	CASSLGFRSGYEQYF
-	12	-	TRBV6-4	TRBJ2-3	TGTGCCAGCAGTGACGGTCAAAATACGCAGTATTTT	CASSDGQNTQYF
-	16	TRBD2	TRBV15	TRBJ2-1	TGTGCCACCAGCTTTTTTAGCGGGGGGGCCAAGAATGAGCAGTTCTTC	CATSFFSGGAKNEQFF
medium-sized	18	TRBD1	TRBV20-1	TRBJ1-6	TGCAGTGCTTCTAACCGGCTCGGGGGACAGGGGGGATCCTCACCCCTCCACTTT	CSASNRLGGQGGSSPLHF
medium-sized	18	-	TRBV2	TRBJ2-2	TGTGCCAGCTCCAGAAGGGCCCCCGGGACACCCATGGGCGGGGAGCTGTTTTTT	CASSRRAPGTPMGGELFF
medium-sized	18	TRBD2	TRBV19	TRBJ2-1	TGTGCCAGTAGTGCCATTGGGGGCGGGGGGAGCTCCTACAATGAGCAGTTCTTC	CASSAIGGGGSSYNEQFF
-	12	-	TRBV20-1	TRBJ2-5	TGCAGTGCTGACAGAACCCAAGAGACCCAGTACTTC	CSADRTQETQYF